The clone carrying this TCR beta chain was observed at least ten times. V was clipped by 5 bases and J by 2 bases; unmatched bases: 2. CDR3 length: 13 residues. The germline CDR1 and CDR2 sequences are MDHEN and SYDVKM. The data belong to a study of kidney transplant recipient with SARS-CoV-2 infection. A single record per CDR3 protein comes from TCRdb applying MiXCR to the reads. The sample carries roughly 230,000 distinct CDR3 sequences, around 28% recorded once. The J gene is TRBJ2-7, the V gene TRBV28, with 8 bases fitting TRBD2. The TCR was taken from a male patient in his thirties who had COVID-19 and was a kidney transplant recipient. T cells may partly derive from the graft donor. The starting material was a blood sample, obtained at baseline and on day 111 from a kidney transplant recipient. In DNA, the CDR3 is TGTGCCAGCAGTATAGCGGGAACCTACGAGCAGTACTTC. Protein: CASSIAGTYEQYF. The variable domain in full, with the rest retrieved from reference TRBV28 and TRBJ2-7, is DVKVTQSSRYLVKRTGEKVFLECVQDMDHENMFWYRQDPGLGLRLIYFSYDVKMKEKGDIPEGYSVSREKKERFSLILESASTNQTSMYLCASSIAGTYEQYFGPGTRLTVT.